This TCR beta chain derives from a study of CD8+CD57+ T cells in acquired aplastic anemia. Study in general: The average for DNA from sorted CD4+ and CD8+ cells was about 3.3 ug. For CD4+ cells, healthy donors had an average of roughly 11 million reads. Study findings and constraints: Researchers report that 25 to 30 CD8+ CDR3 sequences appeared in both patients and controls.

The germline V gene has CDR1 SGDLS and CDR2 YYNGEE. The CDR3 extends over 15 amino acids. The ends were cut back, 3 bases at V and 0 bases at J, with 10 bases in the middle. Profiling that covered TCR beta VDJ and CDR3 relied on genomic DNA as its template. Each CDR3 protein gets one entry after TCRdb re-called the reads with MiXCR. The sample lists about 420,000 distinct CDR3 sequences; 55% to 70% were seen once. In this sample, this clonotype turned up many times. As yet, its antigen is unknown. The sample was sorted CD4+, CD8+, or CD8+CD57+ T cells (not recorded which) from PBMCs. The source is a human donor in good health, serving as a control. The chain employs TRBV9 and TRBJ2-1; perhaps TRBD2 as D (5 bases). CDR3 sequence reads: CASSGSGYSYNEQFF. CDR3 nucleotide sequence: TGTGCCAGCAGCGGGAGCGGATACTCCTACAATGAGCAGTTCTTC.